This entry lists 30 T cell receptor beta chains sequenced from one sample in a study of regulatory T cells in long-lasting Graves disease. Time point meaning: newly diagnosed GD, antithyroid drugs for less than 3 months. PBMCs provided the RNA from which the TCR library was made. CDR3-region Arm-PCR and iRepertoire HTBI primers produced the TCR beta libraries. TCRdb reprocessed the multiplex PCR reads via MiXCR and lists one record per CDR3 protein. The sample lists about 210,000 distinct CDR3 sequences, around 20% occurring once. In addition, the sample was reused for a study of T cells in Graves' hyperthyroidism and ophthalmopathy.

Sequencing used peripheral blood mononuclear cells (PBMCs), obtained at new diagnosis, from a patient treated with antithyroid drugs. These receptors all come from a woman in her 30s with Graves disease.

This clonotype was detected ten times or more. The chain links TRBV20-1 to TRBJ2-3; 7 bases line up with TRBD1. This CDR3 contains 15 residues. V dropped 7 bases and J dropped 0; count of bases not matched to a gene: 10. The germline gives CDR1 DFQATT, CDR2 SNEGSKA (reference sequence). CDR3 sequence reads: CSVYEGQPSTDTQYF. The DNA for the CDR3 is TGCAGTGTTTACGAGGGACAGCCTAGCACAGATACGCAGTATTTT.

J is TRBJ2-3 and V is TRBV28, with 15 bases that match TRBD2. The V segment lost 4 bases and the J segment 0 bases; nucleotides outside the gene matches: 8. Germline loops: CDR1 MDHEN, CDR2 SYDVKM. The CDR3 length is 19 residues. CDR3 residues: CASSSGLAGGLGSTDTQYF. DNA for the CDR3: TGTGCCAGCAGTTCGGGACTAGCGGGGGGCCTCGGAAGCACAGATACGCAGTATTTT.

This clonotype showed up many times. The rearrangement uses TRBV18 and TRBJ2-1; D not certain. This CDR3 has 14 amino acids. CDR1 is KGHSH and CDR2 is LQKENI in the germline V gene. Trimming removed 6 bases at V and 6 bases at J, with 15 bases between. The CDR3 nucleotides read TGTGCCAGCTCCTCGTATAGGTCTTTCAATGAGCAGTTCTTC. It yields the protein CASSSYRSFNEQFF.

This clonotype was detected many times. The chain joins TRBV11-2 to TRBJ1-4; D possibly corresponds to TRBD1 (5 bases). Germline-derived CDR1 and CDR2 are SGHAT and FQNNGV. Trimming removed 3 bases at V and 7 bases at J, with 9 bases between. This CDR3 region has 13 residues. The CDR3 DNA follows: TGTGCCAGCAGCTTTGGCAGGGTTGAAAAACTGTTTTTT. Translation gives CASSFGRVEKLFF.

The chain is built from TRBV2 and TRBJ1-3; no definite D call. Trimming removed 0 bases from V and 4 bases from J, with 13 bases in between. The V gene's germline CDR1 is SNHLY and CDR2 FYNNEI. The CDR3 has 16 amino acids. CDR3 amino acids: CASSEAGQLSGNTIYF. In DNA, the CDR3 is TGTGCCAGCAGTGAAGCGGGCCAGTTGTCCGGAAACACCATATATTTT.

This clonotype came up many times. The CDR3 sequence is CSPRGTEAFF. CDR3 in DNA: TGCAGCCCCCGGGGCACTGAAGCTTTCTTT. The chain combines TRBV29-1 with TRBJ1-1, with unresolved D. V was shortened by 8 bases and J by 4 bases, with 8 bases between the two germline ends. In germline, CDR1 is SQVTM, CDR2 ANQGSEA. The CDR3 is 10 residues long.

This clonotype came up many times. The chain combines TRBV30 with TRBJ1-5; D is uncertain. The germline V and J ends were trimmed by 5 bases and 7 bases, with 9 bases remaining between them. The CDR3 consists of 11 residues. CDR1 is GTSNPN, CDR2 SVGIG, per germline (reference sequence). CDR3 in amino acids: CAWGLGQPQHF. The CDR3 nucleotides are TGTGCCTGGGGCTTGGGGCAGCCCCAGCATTTT.

This clonotype was observed at least ten times. This chain connects TRBV10-3 to TRBJ2-7; 9 bases are shared with TRBD1. The length of the CDR3 is 15 residues. Germline trimming cut 3 bases from V and 6 bases from J; bases unmatched to any gene: 9. Germline loops: CDR1 ENHRY, CDR2 SYGVKD. The DNA for the CDR3 is TGTGCCATCAGTGACCGGGACAGGGTTACATCCGAGCAGTACTTC. Protein sequence: CAISDRDRVTSEQYF.

A note on this clonotype: A much larger clone sits a single nucleotide away, making a read error possible. CDR3 sequence reads: CAGSSGTGSLETQYF. The CDR3 DNA follows: TGTGCCGGCAGCTCCGGGACAGGGTCGTTGGAGACCCAGTACTTC. The V and J genes are TRBV28 and TRBJ2-5, with 9 bases that match TRBD1. From germline, CDR1 is MDHEN and CDR2 SYDVKM. This CDR3 spans 15 amino acids.

Here the CDR3 DNA reads TGTGCCAGCAGCCGACGCAGGGGGACCTACGAGCAGTACTTC. Translated, it gives CASSRRRGTYEQYF. The V and J genes are TRBV5-4 and TRBJ2-7; 7 nucleotides align to TRBD1. V trimming: 4 bases; J trimming: 2 bases; junction bases outside the gene matches: 6. Germline assignment: CDR1 SGHNT and CDR2 YYREEE (reference sequence). The CDR3 runs 14 residues.

The J gene is TRBJ1-5, the V gene TRBV18, with TRBD1 matching over 12 bases. With V trimmed by 1 base and J by 3 bases, 7 bases remained unmatched. The germline CDR1 and CDR2 sequences are KGHSH and LQKENI. The CDR3 extends over 18 amino acids. CDR3 residues: CASSPRGTGGQLNQPQHF. DNA for the CDR3: TGTGCCAGCTCACCACGGGGGACAGGGGGCCAACTCAATCAGCCCCAGCATTTT.

This clonotype has ten or more counts. The V call is TRBV5-1, the J call TRBJ2-5; D is undetermined. The germline CDR1 and CDR2 sequences are SGHRS and YFSETQ. The length of the CDR3 is 13 residues. The V end lost 6 bases, the J end lost 4 bases, and 13 bases lay between the germline ends. The CDR3 DNA follows: TGCGCCAGCACCTGGGGTGGAGTAGAGACCCAGTACTTC. Protein sequence: CASTWGGVETQYF. Using reference TRBV5-1 and TRBJ2-5 for the parts outside the CDR3, the full variable domain is KAGVTQTPRYLIKTRGQQVTLSCSPISGHRSVSWYQQTPGQGLQFLFEYFSETQRNKGNFPGRFSGRQFSNSRSEMNVSTLELGDSALYLCASTWGGVETQYFGPGTRLLVL.

V and J are TRBV12-3 or TRBV12-4 and TRBJ2-3, with TRBD2 matching over 7 bases. This CDR3 is 18 amino acids long. The trim removed 2 bases at V and 1 base at J, leaving 12 bases unmatched. CDR3 sequence: CASSLRGFAGDGTDTQYF. CDR3 bases: TGTGCCAGCAGTTTACGGGGCTTTGCGGGAGATGGCACAGATACGCAGTATTTT.

This clonotype was detected ten times or more. V usage is TRBV4-1 and J usage is TRBJ1-6; 10 bases are a match to TRBD1. The junction had 5 bases not matched to a gene; V was cut back by 2 bases and J by 10 bases. There are 15 residues in the CDR3. CDR1 is MGHRA and CDR2 is YSYEKL in the germline V gene. The CDR3 bases are TGCGCCAGCAGCCAACCCAGGGACAGGGGCTCACCCCTCCACTTT. This translates into CASSQPRDRGSPLHF.

This clonotype was seen a few times. The CDR3 reads CASSLSGTGNTIYF. In DNA form, the CDR3 reads TGCGCCAGCAGCTTGAGCGGTACTGGAAACACCATATATTTT. The rearrangement uses TRBV5-1 and TRBJ1-3; no clear D gene. Germline V gene lookup returns CDR1 SGHRS and CDR2 YFSETQ. V was shortened by 1 base and J by 2 bases, with 7 bases between the two germline ends. The CDR3 runs 14 residues.

For this clonotype: One end of the junction varies from germline; a read error may be responsible. The V gene is TRBV27, the J gene TRBJ1-4; D call uncertain. This CDR3 region has 13 residues. CDR1 MNHEY and CDR2 SMNVEV come from the germline V gene (reference sequence). CDR3: CASSVSPGSGLCF. The CDR3 DNA reads TGTGCCAGCAGTGTATCACCGGGTTCGGGTCTGTGTTTT.

The table lists this clonotype with many counts. The J gene is TRBJ2-1, the V gene TRBV6-2 or TRBV6-3; D call uncertain. The CDR3 contains 11 residues. V lost 7 bases, J lost 8 bases, and 9 bases lay in between. In germline, CDR1 is MNHEY, CDR2 SVGEGT. CDR3 bases: TGTGCCAGCACTCTTAGATATGAGCAGTTCTTC. It yields the protein CASTLRYEQFF.

The V call is TRBV12-3 or TRBV12-4, the J call TRBJ1-2, with D possibly TRBD1 on 5 matching bases. This CDR3 spans 16 amino acids. The germline V and J ends were trimmed by 6 bases and 2 bases, with 19 bases remaining between them. This chain's CDR3 is CASRSPLGVFNYGYTF. As DNA, the CDR3 is TGTGCCAGCAGATCTCCTCTGGGGGTCTTCAACTATGGCTACACCTTC.

This clonotype has ten or more counts. The chain joins TRBV12-3 or TRBV12-4 to TRBJ2-5; 13 bases line up with TRBD2. Germline trimming cut 6 bases from V and 1 base from J; bases unmatched to any gene: 5. CDR3 length equals 16 residues. The CDR3 here is CASRLTSGGGQETQYF. The CDR3 DNA follows: TGTGCCAGCAGATTAACTAGCGGGGGGGGCCAAGAGACCCAGTACTTC.

This clonotype was detected ten times or more. CDR3 DNA sequence: TGTGCCAGCAGCGTAGGGGGTTGGGGTCTGGATGAAAAACTGTTTTTT. Its translation: CASSVGGWGLDEKLFF. The V call is TRBV9, the J call TRBJ1-4; D remains unclear. The germline CDR1 and CDR2 sequences are SGDLS and YYNGEE. The CDR3 is 16 amino acids. V shed 0 bases and J shed 6 bases, with 15 bases lying between them.

In this sample, this clonotype turned up many times. V is TRBV15 and J is TRBJ1-4; no firm D call. Trimming took 3 bases from V and 2 from J, leaving 7 bases between them. Looked up from germline, CDR1 is LNHNV and CDR2 is YYDKDF (reference sequence). The CDR3 is 14 residues long. The CDR3 region has the DNA TGTGCCACCAGCAGTCGACATACTAATGAAAAACTGTTTTTT. Its translation: CATSSRHTNEKLFF.

The chain carries TRBV28 and TRBJ2-3; 9 bases map to TRBD1. V was pared by 3 bases and J by 6 bases, with 4 bases of the junction left unmatched. CDR1 MDHEN and CDR2 SYDVKM come from the germline V gene. CDR3 length: 14 amino acids. The CDR3 sequence: CASSLDRGWDTQYF. CDR3 sequence (DNA): TGTGCCAGCAGTTTGGACAGGGGTTGGGATACGCAGTATTTT.

This clonotype was recorded many times. The chain uses TRBV19 and TRBJ1-6, with 8 nucleotides matching TRBD1. The V gene end was trimmed by 7 bases and the J gene end by 5 bases; junction bases not matched to a gene: 4. Germline lookup yields CDR1 LNHDA and CDR2 SQIVND (reference sequence). CDR3 length: 14 residues. The CDR3 is CASTDRANNSPLHF. The CDR3 DNA reads as TGTGCCAGTACGGACAGGGCGAATAATTCACCCCTCCACTTT.

The chain couples TRBV18 to TRBJ2-1; D call uncertain. V lost 2 bases to trimming and J lost 8 bases, with 7 bases between them. This CDR3 spans 12 amino acids. Germline CDR1 is KGHSH and CDR2 is LQKENI. The CDR3 DNA is TGTGCCAGCTCACCAAAGTATGATGAGCAGTTCTTC. Its translation: CASSPKYDEQFF.

This chain links TRBV9 with TRBJ2-7, with 9 bases lining up with TRBD1. The CDR3 sequence is 15 residues long. Trimming at V came to 0 bases and at J to 0 bases, leaving 1 base not matched to a gene. Germline CDR1 and CDR2: SGDLS and YYNGEE. The CDR3 nucleotides read TGTGCCAGCAGCGTAGGGGGACAGGGCTCCTACGAGCAGTACTTC. This translates into CASSVGGQGSYEQYF.

This clonotype was recorded at least ten times. The V call is TRBV11-3, the J call TRBJ2-3, with D perhaps matching TRBD1 (5 bases). V lost 3 bases, J lost 7 bases, and 8 bases lay in between. Germline values: CDR1 SGHNT, CDR2 YENEEA. The CDR3 sequence is 12 residues long. CDR3: CASSFSGNTQYF. CDR3 nucleotide sequence: TGTGCCAGCAGCTTTTCAGGGAATACGCAGTATTTT.

The J gene is TRBJ1-2, the V gene TRBV7-2, with 7 bases fitting TRBD1. This CDR3 comprises 14 residues. Germline trimming cut 4 bases from V and 3 bases from J; bases unmatched to any gene: 5. Germline CDR1 reads SGHTA; CDR2 reads FQGNSA. This CDR3 is CASSYRQGDYGYTF. CDR3 DNA: TGTGCCAGCAGCTATCGACAGGGAGACTATGGCTACACCTTC.

Ten or more counts support this clonotype. J is TRBJ1-5 and V is TRBV2, with D uncertain. Germline V gives CDR1 SNHLY, CDR2 FYNNEI. V gave up 1 base and J gave up 6 bases, with 19 bases separating them. This CDR3 has 17 residues. CDR3 DNA: TGTGCCAGCAGTGAAGTTTTAGGAGGGTCTTGGATTCAGCCCCAGCATTTT. It is translated as CASSEVLGGSWIQPQHF. Full variable domain (rest looked up from reference TRBV2 and TRBJ1-5): EPEVTQTPSHQVTQMGQEVILRCVPISNHLYFYWYRQILGQKVEFLVSFYNNEISEKSEIFDDQFSVERPDGSNFTLKIRSTKLEDSAMYFCASSEVLGGSWIQPQHFGDGTRLSIL.

This clonotype was observed many times. This CDR3 reads CSARDLRGAGGPPYNEQFF. CDR3 DNA: TGCAGTGCTAGAGATCTCAGAGGGGCGGGGGGGCCCCCCTACAATGAGCAGTTCTTC. The chain has TRBV20-1 and TRBJ2-1, with TRBD2 identical over 9 bases. Germline V gene data show CDR1 as DFQATT and CDR2 as SNEGSKA (reference sequence). The length of the CDR3 is 19 residues. Trimming cost V 0 bases and J 2 bases; bases outside gene matches: 14.

This clonotype was counted only a few times. A read error may be the cause here, since a much bigger clone is one base away. The DNA of the CDR3 is TGTGCTAGCAGCTTAAGGGGGCATACCACCGGGGAGCTGTTTTTT. This sequence encodes CASSLRGHTTGELFF. V gene TRBV7-7 combines with J gene TRBJ2-2, with TRBD1 identical over 7 bases. Germline V gene sequence: CDR1 SSHAT, CDR2 FNYEAQ (reference sequence). This CDR3 contains 15 residues.